Listed below are T cell receptor beta chains from one sample, sequenced in a study of cytomegalovirus exposure and HLA in healthy donors. Assay used: immunoSEQ multiplex PCR; TCRdb lists only in-frame clones, some missing. The sample has about 120,000 clones; 80% are singletons. Sequenced input: PBMCs. These receptors came from a female donor in good health and CMV-seronegative. CDR3s include the opening cysteine and the closing phenylalanine or tryptophan. Each record gives: J gene, clone size, CDR3 length, V gene, D gene, CDR3 protein, CDR3 DNA. D genes are given only for firm matches. Clone size is not always given. Where it is, it says once, few, many or a class for expanded clones.

TRBJ1-1,few,11,TRBV29-1,-,CSGHRGTEAFF,TGCAGCGGCCATCGAGGTACTGAAGCTTTCTTT
TRBJ2-7,-,15,TRBV19,TRBD1,CASSLRQGTTYEQYF,TGTGCCAGTAGTCTTCGACAGGGAACTACCTACGAGCAGTACTTC
TRBJ1-1,-,13,TRBV4-2,-,CASSQSGYTEAFF,TGTGCCAGCAGCCAAAGCGGTTACACTGAAGCTTTCTTT
TRBJ2-3,-,11,TRBV20-1,-,CSARTGDTQYF,TGCAGTGCCCGTACAGGTGATACGCAGTATTTT
TRBJ2-7,once,15,TRBV10-3,TRBD1,CAISTNRDRGNEQYF,TGTGCCATCAGCACAAACCGGGACAGGGGCAACGAGCAGTACTTC
TRBJ2-7,-,15,TRBV5-1,TRBD1,CASSLGTGATYEQYF,TGCGCCAGCAGCTTGGGGACAGGAGCAACCTACGAGCAGTACTTC
TRBJ2-2,once,14,TRBV5-6,-,CASSPGTNTGELFF,TGTGCCAGCAGCCCAGGTACGAACACCGGGGAGCTGTTTTTT
TRBJ2-1,-,18,TRBV7-9,-,CASSLEGAGDRSYNEQFF,TGTGCCAGCAGCTTAGAGGGCGCAGGGGATCGCTCCTACAATGAGCAGTTCTTC
TRBJ2-1,-,16,TRBV5-1,-,CASSPTFFRSGVRQFF,TGCGCCAGCAGCCCAACCTTCTTCAGGTCGGGAGTAAGGCAGTTCTTC
TRBJ1-2,few,14,TRBV18,-,CASSPPNRVWGYTF,TGTGCCAGCTCACCTCCGAACAGGGTTTGGGGCTACACCTTC
TRBJ2-7,-,13,TRBV4-1,-,CASNQVGGAEQYF,TGCGCCAGCAACCAAGTGGGGGGTGCCGAGCAGTACTTC
TRBJ2-1,few,16,TRBV19,-,CASSPLQGSRYNEQFF,TGTGCCAGTAGTCCCTTGCAGGGGTCCCGCTACAATGAGCAGTTCTTC
TRBJ2-7,-,14,TRBV7-9,-,CASSSDPGSYEQYF,TGTGCCAGCAGCTCAGACCCAGGGTCCTACGAGCAGTACTTC
TRBJ2-5,-,16,TRBV5-1,TRBD2,CASRPRTSGNQETQYF,TGCGCCAGCAGACCCCGGACTAGCGGGAACCAAGAGACCCAGTACTTC
TRBJ1-2,-,12,TRBV29-1,-,CSVEGQNYGYTF,TGCAGCGTTGAAGGACAGAACTATGGCTACACCTTC
TRBJ2-5,-,15,TRBV21-1,-,CAGPGTGASQETQYF,TGTGCCGGACCCGGGACAGGAGCATCCCAAGAGACCCAGTACTTC
TRBJ1-2,-,14,TRBV5-8,TRBD1,CASSGGTGGYGYTF,TGTGCCAGCAGCGGGGGAACAGGGGGTTATGGCTACACCTTC
TRBJ1-1,-,14,TRBV18,-,CASSPHREGSEAFF,TGTGCCAGCTCACCACATAGGGAGGGGAGTGAAGCTTTCTTT
TRBJ1-2,-,15,TRBV4-2,-,CASSQGGQKTYGYTF,TGTGCCAGCAGCCAAGGAGGACAGAAGACCTATGGCTACACCTTC
TRBJ2-1,few,15,TRBV11-2,TRBD2,CASSSQGLVYNEQFF,TGTGCCAGCAGCTCTCAAGGACTAGTCTACAATGAGCAGTTCTTC
TRBJ2-7,-,17,TRBV19,TRBD1,CASSIVGSGQGRYEQYF,TGTGCCAGTAGTATAGTGGGAAGTGGACAGGGGAGGTACGAGCAGTACTTC
TRBJ1-4,-,13,TRBV19,TRBD1,CASSRDRVEKLFF,TGTGCCAGTAGCCGGGACAGGGTGGAAAAACTGTTTTTT
TRBJ2-3,-,16,TRBV6-4,-,CASSPLGGSGTDTQYF,TGTGCCAGCAGTCCCCTAGGGGGATCGGGCACAGATACGCAGTATTTT
TRBJ1-2,-,14,TRBV2,-,CASSERRFLGGYTF,TGTGCCAGCAGTGAACGCCGGTTCCTTGGTGGCTACACCTTC
TRBJ1-1,-,14,TRBV5-6,-,CASSLAGYGTEAFF,TGTGCCAGCAGCTTGGCAGGGTATGGCACTGAAGCTTTCTTT
TRBJ2-7,-,18,TRBV4-1,-,CASSRTQGSLQMTYEQYF,TGCGCCAGCAGCCGGACACAGGGCAGCCTTCAAATGACCTACGAGCAGTACTTC